A selection of T cell receptor beta chains follows, all from one sample in a study of CXCR3-negative and CXCR3-positive naive CD8 T cells. TCRdb re-called the 5' RACE reads and catalogs CDR3 proteins one per entry, DNA excluded. The sample yields 100,000 to 150,000 distinct CDR3 sequences, of which the top ten take up 0.45% to 0.55%. Specimen: naive CXCR3- CD8+ T cells from blood. The receptors come from a human donor in good health. Some clones in this sample may be carry-over from other donors' samples. The CDR3 runs from the conserved cysteine through the conserved F or W.

v_gene,j_gene,CDR3aa
TRBV28,TRBJ2-3,CASSFLGPLDTQYF
TRBV7-9,TRBJ2-7,CASSSVRTGPYEQYF
TRBV28,TRBJ2-5,CASSLGAGRETQYF
TRBV30,TRBJ2-2,CAWTDGNTGELFF
TRBV20-1,TRBJ1-5,CSAKDSRGRQPQHF
TRBV28,TRBJ2-1,CASIEVGLAGGNEQFF
TRBV20-1,TRBJ2-7,CSVTPGLAGDEQYF
TRBV3-1,TRBJ2-5,CASSQDKASGTYQETQYF
TRBV20-1,TRBJ2-1,CSARDPLLSSGNQFF
TRBV7-9,TRBJ2-7,CASSHTGSGYYEQYF
TRBV19,TRBJ2-1,CASTLDRQNSYNEQFF
TRBV11-2,TRBJ2-7,CASSSSQGNEQYF
TRBV6-6,TRBJ1-3,CASRPGRSGNTIYF
TRBV4-1,TRBJ1-1,CASVDIGRAFF
TRBV29-1,TRBJ2-7,CSIRGQGSYEQYF
TRBV28,TRBJ2-7,CASSPLVASGPREQYF
TRBV3-1,TRBJ2-6,CASSQDERVMYGYAGANVLTF
TRBV27,TRBJ1-5,CASSLPNQPQHF
TRBV21-1,TRBJ2-1,CASSKGRTVSSYNEQFF
TRBV6-5,TRBJ2-7,CASSYLSLAGDYEQYF
TRBV5-5,TRBJ2-7,CASSLGQGRQETQYF
TRBV14,TRBJ2-1,CASSPGTGLSSWEQFF
TRBV27,TRBJ1-6,CASSRRQGNSPLHF
TRBV28,TRBJ2-2,CASSLLGASNTGELFF
TRBV7-9,TRBJ1-5,CASSASFQRNQPQHF
TRBV6-5,TRBJ1-3,CASRARAGSSSGNTIYF
TRBV29-1,TRBJ2-3,CSGDPGTDTQYF
TRBV20-1,TRBJ2-1,CSARTGDSSYNEQFF
TRBV20-1,TRBJ1-1,CSARAPPDLEAFF
TRBV4-3,TRBJ2-4,CASSQDISGYLAKNIQYF
TRBV11-2,TRBJ2-1,CASSFKRGSGFYEQFF
TRBV7-3,TRBJ2-1,CASSLRGDGSYNEQFF
TRBV11-2,TRBJ2-3,CASSIGLAERGRTDTQYF
TRBV29-1,TRBJ1-1,CSVAGTAVGTEAFF
TRBV4-1,TRBJ2-7,CASSPTPVYEQYF
TRBV29-1,TRBJ2-1,CSGFGGSSYNEQFF
TRBV29-1,TRBJ2-3,CSVEGNHAVPTDTQYF
TRBV7-8,TRBJ2-5,CASGQAGTAQETQYF
TRBV7-9,TRBJ1-2,CASSPREGLDGYTF
TRBV2,TRBJ1-1,CASSEAPGLGRTEALF
TRBV9,TRBJ2-7,CASSVGTSQNEQYF
TRBV28,TRBJ2-2,CASSLPRVDTGELFF
TRBV7-9,TRBJ1-2,CASSDYRGPNYGYTF
TRBV30,TRBJ2-1,CAWSAPDRVGGNEQFF
TRBV12-3/TRBV12-4,TRBJ1-1,CASSPGGDEAFF
TRBV4-3,TRBJ2-7,CASSPGLADSYEQYF
TRBV29-1,TRBJ2-7,CSVEDTGNRGPAYEQYF
TRBV7-6,TRBJ1-1,CASSLVVPGPMNTEAFF
TRBV11-1,TRBJ2-1,CASGLHNEQFF
TRBV7-9,TRBJ2-4,CASSLQQGTQNIQYF
TRBV28,TRBJ1-1,CASSLSPGVLRGVNTEAFF
TRBV9,TRBJ2-3,CASSPNPLTGDTQYF
TRBV28,TRBJ1-1,CASTRDDLNTEAFF
TRBV12-3/TRBV12-4,TRBJ1-2,CASSFSPGRSYGYTF
TRBV25-1,TRBJ2-2,CASSGGGAAGELFF
TRBV7-2,TRBJ1-6,CASSLTGNDSPLHF
TRBV15,TRBJ2-1,CATSIPRNEQFF
TRBV28,TRBJ2-2,CASSSHSGENTGELFF
TRBV7-9,TRBJ2-7,CASSFPRDPHHEQYF